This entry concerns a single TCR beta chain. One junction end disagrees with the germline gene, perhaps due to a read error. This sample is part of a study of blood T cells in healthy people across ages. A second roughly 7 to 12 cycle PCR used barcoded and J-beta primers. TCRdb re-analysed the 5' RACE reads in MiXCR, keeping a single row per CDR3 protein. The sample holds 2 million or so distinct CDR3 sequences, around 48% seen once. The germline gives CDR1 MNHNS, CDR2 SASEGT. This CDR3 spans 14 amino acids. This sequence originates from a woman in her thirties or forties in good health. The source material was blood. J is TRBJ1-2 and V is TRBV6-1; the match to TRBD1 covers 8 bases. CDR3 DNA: TGTGTCAGCAGTACGGACAGGGCAAACTATGGCTACACCTTC. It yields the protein CVSSTDRANYGYTF.